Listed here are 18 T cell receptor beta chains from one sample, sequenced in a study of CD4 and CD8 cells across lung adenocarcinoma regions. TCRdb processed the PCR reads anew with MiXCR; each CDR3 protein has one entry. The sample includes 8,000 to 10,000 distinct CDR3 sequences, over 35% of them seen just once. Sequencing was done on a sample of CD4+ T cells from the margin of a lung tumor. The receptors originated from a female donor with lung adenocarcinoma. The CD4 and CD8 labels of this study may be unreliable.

The CDR3 nucleotides are TGTGCCGCGGGGGACGGGGGCCGTGACAGAAAGATTCAGTACTTC. Protein: CAAGDGGRDRKIQYF. The genes are TRBV6-1 and TRBJ2-4, with D perhaps TRBD2 (7 bases). Germline V gene data show CDR1 as MNHNS and CDR2 as SASEGT. Deletions cut 11 bases from V and 10 bases from J, with 27 bases between. The CDR3 extends over 15 amino acids.

CDR3 nucleotides: TGTGCCAGCAGTGTACTGGGACTAGCAATGGGTGAGCAGTTCTTC. Its translation is CASSVLGLAMGEQFF. The chain uses TRBV6-5 and TRBJ2-1; TRBD2 aligns across 9 bases. J lost 9 bases, V lost 5 bases, and 11 bases had no gene match. There are 15 residues in the CDR3. The germline gives CDR1 MNHEY, CDR2 SVGAGI.

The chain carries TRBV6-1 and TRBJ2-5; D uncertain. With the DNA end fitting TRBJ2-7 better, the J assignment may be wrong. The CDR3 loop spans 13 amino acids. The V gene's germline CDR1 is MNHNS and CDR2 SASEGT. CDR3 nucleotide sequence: TGTGCCAGCAGTGAGGCGGCAGCCTACGAGCAGTACTTC. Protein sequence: CASSEAAAYEQYF.

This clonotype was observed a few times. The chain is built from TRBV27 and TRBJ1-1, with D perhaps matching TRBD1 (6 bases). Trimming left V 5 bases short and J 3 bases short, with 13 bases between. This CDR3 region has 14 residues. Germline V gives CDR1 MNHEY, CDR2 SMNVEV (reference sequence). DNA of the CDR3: TGTGCCAGCAGTGTACAGCAGGGGTACACTGAAGCTTTCTTT. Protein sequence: CASSVQQGYTEAFF.

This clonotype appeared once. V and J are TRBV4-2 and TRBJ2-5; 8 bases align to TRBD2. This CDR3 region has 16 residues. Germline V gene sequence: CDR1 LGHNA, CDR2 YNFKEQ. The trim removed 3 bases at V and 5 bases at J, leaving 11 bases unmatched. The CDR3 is CASSHSSGSAFETQYF. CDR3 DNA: TGTGCCAGCAGCCACTCTAGCGGGTCCGCTTTCGAGACCCAGTACTTC.

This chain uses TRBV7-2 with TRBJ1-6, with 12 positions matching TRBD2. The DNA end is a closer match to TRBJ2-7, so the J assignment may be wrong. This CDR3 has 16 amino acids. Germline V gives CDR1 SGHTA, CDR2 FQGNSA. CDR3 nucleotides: TGTGCCAGCAGCTTGAGGACTAGCGGGATCGTCAACGAGCAGTACTTC. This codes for CASSLRTSGIVNEQYF.

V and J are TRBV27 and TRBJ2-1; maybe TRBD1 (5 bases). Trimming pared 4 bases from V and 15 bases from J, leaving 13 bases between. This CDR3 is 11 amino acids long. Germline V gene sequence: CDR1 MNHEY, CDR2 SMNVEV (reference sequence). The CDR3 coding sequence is TGTGCCAGCAGTTCCAGCAGGGTTACGTTCTTC. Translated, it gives CASSSSRVTFF.

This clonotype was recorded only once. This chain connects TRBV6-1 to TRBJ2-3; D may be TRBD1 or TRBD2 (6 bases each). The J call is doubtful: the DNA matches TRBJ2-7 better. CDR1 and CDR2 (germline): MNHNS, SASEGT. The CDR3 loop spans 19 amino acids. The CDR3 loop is CASSASGGLGGRPQDTQYF. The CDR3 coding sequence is TGTGCCAGCAGTGCCTCTGGGGGGCTAGGGGGACGTCCCCAAGATACGCAGTACTTC.

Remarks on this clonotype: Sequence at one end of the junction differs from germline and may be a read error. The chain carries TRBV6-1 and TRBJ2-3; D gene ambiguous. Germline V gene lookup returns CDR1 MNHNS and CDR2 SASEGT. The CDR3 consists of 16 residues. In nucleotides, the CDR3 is TGTGCCAGCAGTGACCCCCCGGACCCTGACCCAGATACCCAGTACTTT. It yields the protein CASSDPPDPDPDTQYF.

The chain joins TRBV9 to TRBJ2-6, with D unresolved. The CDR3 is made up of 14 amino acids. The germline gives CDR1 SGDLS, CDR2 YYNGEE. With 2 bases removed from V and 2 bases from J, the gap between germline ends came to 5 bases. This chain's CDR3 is CASSVRAGANVLTF. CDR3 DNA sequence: TGTGCCAGCAGCGTCAGAGCTGGGGCCAACGTCCTGACTTTC.

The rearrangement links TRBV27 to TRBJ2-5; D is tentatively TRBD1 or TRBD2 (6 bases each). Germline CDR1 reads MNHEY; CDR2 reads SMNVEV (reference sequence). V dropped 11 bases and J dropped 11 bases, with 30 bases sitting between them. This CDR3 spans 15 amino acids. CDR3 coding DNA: TGTGCCGCGGGGTTCGGGGGCCGGGACCCAGATACGCAGTACTTC. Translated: CAAGFGGRDPDTQYF.

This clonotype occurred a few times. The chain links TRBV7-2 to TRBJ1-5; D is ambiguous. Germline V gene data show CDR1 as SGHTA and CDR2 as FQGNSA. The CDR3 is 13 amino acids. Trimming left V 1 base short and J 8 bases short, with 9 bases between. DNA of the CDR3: TGTGCCAGCAGCTTAGGACCGTCCGAGCCCCAGCATTTT. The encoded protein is CASSLGPSEPQHF.

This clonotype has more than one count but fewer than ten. The CDR3 here is CASSLSPTGGGYNEQFF. In DNA, the CDR3 is TGTGCCAGCAGCTTAAGTCCGACAGGGGGTGGCTACAATGAGCAGTTCTTC. The chain combines TRBV7-3 with TRBJ2-1; 9 bases map to TRBD1. The CDR3 totals 17 residues. With 1 base clipped from V and 3 bases from J, the junction kept 7 bases outside the gene matches. Looked up from germline, CDR1 is SGHTA and CDR2 is FQGTGA.

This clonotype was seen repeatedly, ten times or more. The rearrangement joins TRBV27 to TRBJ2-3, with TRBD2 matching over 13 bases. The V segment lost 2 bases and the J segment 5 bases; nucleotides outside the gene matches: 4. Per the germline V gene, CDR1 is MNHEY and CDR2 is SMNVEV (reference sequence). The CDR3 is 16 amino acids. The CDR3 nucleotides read TGTGCCAGCAGTTTAGGACTAGCGGGAGTGATAGATACGCAGTATTTT. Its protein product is CASSLGLAGVIDTQYF.

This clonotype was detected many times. This CDR3 reads CASTSGTARSSYEQYF. DNA of the CDR3: TGTGCCAGCACATCAGGGACGGCCAGAAGCTCCTACGAGCAGTACTTC. The chain recombines TRBV6-1 with TRBJ2-1; D is possibly TRBD1 or TRBD2 (5 bases each). The J call may be faulty, since TRBJ2-7 better matches the DNA end. This CDR3 contains 16 residues. Germline CDR1 and CDR2: MNHNS and SASEGT.

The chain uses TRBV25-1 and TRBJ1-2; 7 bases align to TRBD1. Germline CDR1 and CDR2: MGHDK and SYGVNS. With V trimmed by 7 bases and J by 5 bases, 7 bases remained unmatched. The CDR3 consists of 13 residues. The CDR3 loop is CASTRDSWYGYTF. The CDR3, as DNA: TGTGCCAGCACCCGGGACAGTTGGTATGGCTACACCTTC.

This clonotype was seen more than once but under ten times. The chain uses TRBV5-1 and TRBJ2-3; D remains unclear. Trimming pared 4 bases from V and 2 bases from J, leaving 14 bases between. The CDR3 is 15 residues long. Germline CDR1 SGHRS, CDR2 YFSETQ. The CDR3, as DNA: TGCGCCAGCAGCCCCACTGTGGGTTACACAGATACGCAGTATTTT. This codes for CASSPTVGYTDTQYF.

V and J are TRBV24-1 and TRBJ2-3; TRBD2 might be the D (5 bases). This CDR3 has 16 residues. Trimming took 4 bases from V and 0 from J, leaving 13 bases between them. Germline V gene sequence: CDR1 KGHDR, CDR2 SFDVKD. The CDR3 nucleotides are TGTGCCACCAGTGACCCCAAGCGGAGAAGCACAGATACGCAGTATTTT. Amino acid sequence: CATSDPKRRSTDTQYF.